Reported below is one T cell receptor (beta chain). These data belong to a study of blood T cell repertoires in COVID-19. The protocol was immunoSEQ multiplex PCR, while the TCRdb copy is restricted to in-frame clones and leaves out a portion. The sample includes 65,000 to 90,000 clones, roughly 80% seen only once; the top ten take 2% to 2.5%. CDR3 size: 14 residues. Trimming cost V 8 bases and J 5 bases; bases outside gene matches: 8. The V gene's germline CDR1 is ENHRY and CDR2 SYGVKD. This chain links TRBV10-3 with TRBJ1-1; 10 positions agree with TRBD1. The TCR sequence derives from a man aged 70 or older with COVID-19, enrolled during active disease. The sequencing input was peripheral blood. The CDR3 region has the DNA TGTGCCATCCTCCAGGGACAGGGGCAAACTGAAGCTTTCTTT. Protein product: CAILQGQGQTEAFF.